This TCR beta chain was recorded in a study of neurological immune-mediated disorders. Study summary: Of the 35 or so patients with multiple sclerosis, 31 had relapsing-remitting MS, whereas the remaining 3 had secondary progressive MS.

The authors obtained over 180 million TCR-beta sequences from 15-18 subjects per sequencing run. TCRdb re-called the 5' RACE reads through MiXCR, storing one row per CDR3 protein. The table has under 75,000 distinct CDR3 sequences, 3% to 3.5% seen once. The sample comprised PBMCs. The clonotype originates from a woman aged 60-75 years with multiple sclerosis.

CDR3 DNA sequence: TGTGCCAGCAGCCAAGGGGTAGAGACCCAGTACTTC. It yields the protein CASSQGVETQYF. V gene TRBV3-1 combines with J gene TRBJ2-5; no clear D. The CDR3 consists of 12 residues. Germline loops: CDR1 LGHDT, CDR2 YNNKEL (reference sequence). Trimming shortened V by 1 base and J by 4 bases, and 4 bases separated the two germline ends.